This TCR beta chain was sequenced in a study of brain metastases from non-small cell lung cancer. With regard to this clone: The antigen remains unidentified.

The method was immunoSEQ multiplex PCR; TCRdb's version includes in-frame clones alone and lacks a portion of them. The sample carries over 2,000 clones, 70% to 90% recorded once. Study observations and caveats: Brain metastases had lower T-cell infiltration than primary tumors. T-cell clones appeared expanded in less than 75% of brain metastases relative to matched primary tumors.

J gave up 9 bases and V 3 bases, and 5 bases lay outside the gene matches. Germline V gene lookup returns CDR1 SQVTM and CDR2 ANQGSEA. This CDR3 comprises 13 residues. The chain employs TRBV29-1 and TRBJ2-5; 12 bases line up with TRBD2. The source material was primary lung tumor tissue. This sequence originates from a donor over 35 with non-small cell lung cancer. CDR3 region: CSVERLAGVAQYF. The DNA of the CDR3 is TGCAGCGTTGAGCGACTAGCGGGGGTAGCCCAGTACTTC.